This TCR beta chain was observed in a study of siplizumab effects on memory and regulatory T cells. Germline CDR1 MGHRA, CDR2 YSYEKL. V shed 1 base and J 5 bases; nucleotides not matched to a gene: 9. The CDR3 runs to 17 residues. Sequencing of unstimulated naive, memory, effector memory and TEMRA subsets was performed in a few donor pairs. Each sample had 9 x 10^4 or so TCR templates assayed. Profiled with immunoSEQ multiplex PCR; TCRdb holds only in-frame clones, not every one. The data contain approximately 94,000 clones, 95% to 97% of them singletons. Study-level findings and limits: Sequences below about 10^-5 frequency were poorly captured. As a result, only a minor fraction of alloreactive clones mapped to unstimulated subsets.

Concerning this clone: Its cognate antigen is unknown.

This receptor was identified in a human donor in good health. The sequenced sample was naive CD4+ T cells sorted from blood. The rearrangement joins TRBV4-1 to TRBJ1-4; TRBD1 matches at 8 bases. CDR3: CASSQGQGAGVNEKLFF. CDR3 bases: TGCGCCAGCAGCCAAGGTCAGGGGGCGGGGGTGAATGAAAAACTGTTTTTT.